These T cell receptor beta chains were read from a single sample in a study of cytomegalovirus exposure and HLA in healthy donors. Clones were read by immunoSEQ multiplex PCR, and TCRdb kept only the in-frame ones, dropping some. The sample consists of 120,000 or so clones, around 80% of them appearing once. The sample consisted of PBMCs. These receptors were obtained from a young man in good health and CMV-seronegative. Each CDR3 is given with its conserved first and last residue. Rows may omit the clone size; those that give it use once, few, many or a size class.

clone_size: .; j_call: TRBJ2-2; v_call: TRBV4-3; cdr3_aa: CASSQDLRPQRGQGNTGELFF
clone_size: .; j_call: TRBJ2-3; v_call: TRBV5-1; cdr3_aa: CASNQGDTDTQYF
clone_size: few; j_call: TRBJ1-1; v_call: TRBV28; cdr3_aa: CASSFRQDTEAFF
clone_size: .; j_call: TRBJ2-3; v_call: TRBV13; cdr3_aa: CASSPAAITGTDTQYF
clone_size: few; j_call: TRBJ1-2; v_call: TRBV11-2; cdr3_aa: CASSLDPSGTAYGYTF
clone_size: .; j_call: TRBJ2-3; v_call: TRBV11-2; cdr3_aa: CASSLERVAATQYF
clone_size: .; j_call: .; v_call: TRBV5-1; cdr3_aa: CASTLQGVGYEQYF
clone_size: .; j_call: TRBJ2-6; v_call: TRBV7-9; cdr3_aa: CASAPWAQGEGANGLTF
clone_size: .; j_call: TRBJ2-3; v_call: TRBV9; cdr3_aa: CASSVGRGGADTQYF
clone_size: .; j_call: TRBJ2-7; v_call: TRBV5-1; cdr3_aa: CASSFGTDRARYEQYF
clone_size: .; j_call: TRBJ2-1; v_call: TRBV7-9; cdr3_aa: CASSSLAGGHNEQFF
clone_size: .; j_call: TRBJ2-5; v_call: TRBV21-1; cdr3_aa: CASSISPRVAKETQYF
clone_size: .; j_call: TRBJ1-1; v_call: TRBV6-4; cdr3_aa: CASSDSIQDRLWTEAFF
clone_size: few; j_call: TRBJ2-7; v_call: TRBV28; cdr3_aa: CASSLDSPGGPYEQYF